Presented here are 31 T cell receptor beta chains from one specimen sequenced in a study of T cells in tuberculosis. Time point here: new active TB diagnosis, blood taken before or within 7 days of starting treatment. This table comes from immunoSEQ multiplex PCR, and its TCRdb copy is limited to in-frame clones, with some not included. Among tens of thousands of clones, about 85% were seen once, and the ten largest hold about 16%. The sequencing here drew on PBMCs, taken at tuberculosis diagnosis. These receptors came from an adult with tuberculosis.

The chain carries TRBV5-8 and TRBJ2-1, with 13 bases lining up with TRBD2. V was pared by 5 bases and J by 9 bases, with 8 bases of the junction left unmatched. Germline assignment: CDR1 SGHTS and CDR2 YDEGEE. This CDR3 contains 15 residues. The chain's CDR3 is CASSFGLAGVSEQFF. The CDR3 nucleotides read TGTGCCAGCAGTTTTGGACTAGCGGGAGTAAGTGAGCAGTTCTTC.

The V gene is TRBV7-2, the J gene TRBJ1-1; D might be TRBD1 (5 bases). CDR3 length: 17 amino acids. The germline V gene has CDR1 SGHTA and CDR2 FQGNSA. V dropped 1 base and J dropped 1 base, with 16 bases sitting between them. The CDR3 protein is CASSLGKWGASNTEAFF. The CDR3 DNA reads as TGTGCCAGCAGCTTAGGAAAATGGGGCGCCTCGAACACTGAAGCTTTCTTT. Based on the CDR3 plus reference TRBV7-2 and TRBJ1-1, the full variable domain is GAGVSQSPSNKVTEKGKDVELRCDPISGHTALYWYRQSLGQGLEFLIYFQGNSAPDKSGLPSDRFSAERTGGSVSTLTIQRTQQEDSAVYLCASSLGKWGASNTEAFFGQGTRLTVV.

This chain joins TRBV7-9 and TRBJ2-7, with TRBD1 matching 8 bases. CDR3 length: 12 amino acids. Germline trimming cut 4 bases from V and 6 bases from J; bases unmatched to any gene: 2. CDR1 and CDR2 from the germline V gene are SEHNR and FQNEAQ (reference sequence). The CDR3 here is CASSSDRAEQYF. CDR3 in DNA: TGTGCCAGCAGCTCGGACAGGGCCGAGCAGTACTTC.

The chain has TRBV27 and TRBJ2-2; D possibly corresponds to TRBD2 (6 bases). The V end was cut by 6 bases, the J end by 7 bases, with 24 bases between. CDR3 length: 17 amino acids. In germline, CDR1 is MNHEY, CDR2 SMNVEV (reference sequence). As DNA, the CDR3 is TGTGCCAGCAGCATACCCACAGCGGGTCCCCTCGGCGGGGAGCTGTTTTTT. Its translation is CASSIPTAGPLGGELFF.

The V and J genes are TRBV19 and TRBJ1-1; D possibly corresponds to TRBD1 (5 bases). CDR3 length equals 15 residues. Germline assignment: CDR1 LNHDA and CDR2 SQIVND (reference sequence). Trimming removed 3 bases from V and 0 bases from J, with 11 bases in between. In DNA, the CDR3 is TGTGCCAGTAGTATGAAGACAGCTCTGAACACTGAAGCTTTCTTT. As protein: CASSMKTALNTEAFF.

V and J are TRBV6-5 and TRBJ2-1; 10 nucleotides align to TRBD2. Unmatched junction bases numbered 5, after V lost 5 bases and J lost 4 bases. Germline CDR1 is MNHEY and CDR2 is SVGAGI. This CDR3 is 15 amino acids long. CDR3 coding DNA: TGTGCCAGCAGTCTTGGACTAGCGGTTTACAATGAGCAGTTCTTC. Protein: CASSLGLAVYNEQFF.

The chain combines TRBV7-2 with TRBJ2-7, with D perhaps TRBD1 (8 bases). The CDR3 contains 15 residues. V was trimmed by 1 base and J by 4 bases, leaving 14 bases between them. Germline assignment: CDR1 SGHTA and CDR2 FQGNSA. The CDR3 reads CASSLDRGGRYEQYF. CDR3 DNA: TGTGCCAGCAGCTTAGACAGGGGGGGCCGGTACGAGCAGTACTTC.

The J gene is TRBJ1-1, the V gene TRBV9; the D gene is possibly TRBD1 (6 bases). The V end was cut by 0 bases, the J end by 6 bases, with 9 bases between. The CDR3 has 13 amino acids. CDR1 and CDR2 from the germline V gene are SGDLS and YYNGEE. Here the CDR3 reads CASSVATGPEAFF. CDR3 sequence (DNA): TGTGCCAGCAGCGTAGCTACAGGGCCTGAAGCTTTCTTT.

The CDR3 protein is CASSEYRRIKTNTGELFF. The CDR3 region has the DNA TGTGCCAGCAGTGAATACAGACGGATAAAGACGAACACCGGGGAGCTGTTTTTT. The chain is built from TRBV6-1 and TRBJ2-2; D gene ambiguous. Germline V gene sequence: CDR1 MNHNS, CDR2 SASEGT. CDR3 size: 18 residues. V gave up 2 bases and J gave up 0 bases, with 16 bases separating them.

The J gene is TRBJ1-2, the V gene TRBV9; D is possibly TRBD1 (5 bases). The CDR3 has 14 amino acids. V shed 3 bases and J shed 8 bases, with 17 bases lying between them. CDR1 and CDR2 (germline): SGDLS, YYNGEE. The CDR3 protein is CASSAIPGLRGYTF. For the CDR3, the DNA is TGTGCCAGCAGCGCCATCCCGGGACTGCGGGGCTACACCTTC.

The chain is built from TRBV7-2 and TRBJ2-7; weak D call: TRBD2 (5 bases). With 1 base removed from V and 7 bases from J, the gap between germline ends came to 14 bases. Germline V CDR1 and CDR2: SGHTA, FQGNSA. The CDR3 length is 14 residues. CDR3 region: CASSLVASGEEQYF. The CDR3, as DNA: TGTGCCAGCAGCTTAGTAGCCTCCGGGGAAGAGCAGTACTTC.

This chain uses TRBV6-1 with TRBJ1-3; D is unclear. CDR1 and CDR2 (germline): MNHNS, SASEGT. The CDR3 totals 15 residues. V was cut by 2 bases and J by 2 bases, with 10 bases left in between. The CDR3 nucleotides read TGTGCCAGCAGTGAATCGGGGAACCCTGGAAACACCATATATTTT. Translating it yields CASSESGNPGNTIYF.

The rearrangement links TRBV15 to TRBJ2-1; 8 nucleotides match TRBD1. The CDR3 consists of 13 residues. Germline assignment: CDR1 LNHNV and CDR2 YYDKDF (reference sequence). J gave up 12 bases and V 3 bases, and 7 bases lay outside the gene matches. Here the CDR3 DNA reads TGTGCCACCAGCAGGGACAGGGAAGTATGGCAGTTCTTC. Amino acids: CATSRDREVWQFF.

For this clone: Within the sample, other DNA sequences also encode this same CDR3. The chain has TRBV28 and TRBJ1-5, with 10 nucleotides matching TRBD1. CDR1 MDHEN and CDR2 SYDVKM come from the germline V gene. Trimming removed 6 bases from V and 7 bases from J; junction bases left unmatched: 6. This CDR3 has 14 amino acids. The CDR3 loop is CASRPTGGGQPQHF. CDR3 coding DNA: TGTGCCAGCAGACCGACAGGGGGCGGGCAGCCCCAGCATTTT.

The chain joins TRBV9 to TRBJ1-5; D ambiguous. CDR3 length: 15 amino acids. V lost 0 bases, J lost 5 bases, and 12 bases lay in between. Germline CDR1 SGDLS, CDR2 YYNGEE. The CDR3 nucleotides read TGTGCCAGCAGCGTAGGGGAGGAGAGAGATCAGCCCCAGCATTTT. Protein product: CASSVGEERDQPQHF.

This clone was recorded only once. The chain is built from TRBV5-1 and TRBJ2-5, with 8 bases identical to TRBD2. J gave up 2 bases and V 4 bases, and 7 bases lay outside the gene matches. Germline CDR1 reads SGHRS; CDR2 reads YFSETQ. The CDR3 extends over 15 amino acids. CDR3 nucleotides: TGCGCCAGCAGCGTGGAAGCGGGGGAACAAGAGACCCAGTACTTC. This codes for CASSVEAGEQETQYF. Supplemented by reference TRBV5-1 and TRBJ2-5, the full variable domain reads KAGVTQTPRYLIKTRGQQVTLSCSPISGHRSVSWYQQTPGQGLQFLFEYFSETQRNKGNFPGRFSGRQFSNSRSEMNVSTLELGDSALYLCASSVEAGEQETQYFGPGTRLLVL.

This chain joins TRBV6-5 and TRBJ2-1, with a tentative D call TRBD2 (6 bases). V lost 9 bases to trimming and J lost 2 bases, with 11 bases between them. CDR3 length equals 13 residues. CDR1 is MNHEY, CDR2 SVGAGI, per germline. This chain's CDR3 is CASSGPPYNEQFF. CDR3 sequence (DNA): TGTGCCAGTAGCGGACCCCCCTACAATGAGCAGTTCTTC.

In DNA, the CDR3 is TGTGCCAGCAGCTACTTTGAGAGCGAAAAACTGTTTTTT. Protein sequence: CASSYFESEKLFF. The chain has TRBV11-2 and TRBJ1-4; D not resolved. The ends were cut back, 4 bases at V and 8 bases at J, with 11 bases in the middle. This CDR3 region has 13 residues. Germline V gene data show CDR1 as SGHAT and CDR2 as FQNNGV.

The chain has TRBV9 and TRBJ2-6, with D perhaps matching TRBD2 (5 bases). Germline V gene lookup returns CDR1 SGDLS and CDR2 YYNGEE. Trimming stripped 4 bases from V and 0 bases from J, with 11 bases between. The CDR3 has 16 amino acids. The CDR3 region has the DNA TGTGCCAGCAGCTTGGGAGTAAACTCTGGGGCCAACGTCCTGACTTTC. This sequence encodes CASSLGVNSGANVLTF.

V usage is TRBV25-1 and J usage is TRBJ2-6, with TRBD1 as a possible D gene (5 bases). The CDR3 is 16 residues long. V was clipped by 1 base and J by 4 bases, with 11 bases between them. Germline CDR1 reads MGHDK; CDR2 reads SYGVNS. The CDR3 DNA reads TGTGCCAGCAGTGAATCCCAGGGCACCGGGGCCAACGTCCTGACTTTC. Its protein product is CASSESQGTGANVLTF.

The rearrangement uses TRBV19 and TRBJ1-1; D gene unclear. The CDR3 runs to 12 residues. Germline loops: CDR1 LNHDA, CDR2 SQIVND (reference sequence). V was pared by 9 bases and J by 1 base, with 9 bases between. The CDR3 reads CASRHRNTEAFF. In DNA, the CDR3 is TGTGCCAGCCGACATAGGAACACTGAAGCTTTCTTT.

The CDR3, as DNA: TGTGCCAGCAGCCCCGCGGGTGACTATGGCTACACCTTC. It is translated as CASSPAGDYGYTF. The rearrangement joins TRBV11-2 to TRBJ1-2; D call uncertain. Germline CDR1 reads SGHAT; CDR2 reads FQNNGV. V lost 5 bases to trimming and J lost 3 bases, with 10 bases between them. CDR3 length equals 13 residues.

This chain connects TRBV4-3 to TRBJ1-1; TRBD1 matches 7 bases. With 1 base clipped from V and 5 bases from J, the junction kept 4 bases outside the gene matches. The germline CDR1 and CDR2 sequences are LGHNA and YSLEER. CDR3 length equals 14 residues. This CDR3 reads CASSQVRGETEAFF. The CDR3 DNA reads as TGCGCCAGCAGCCAAGTCAGGGGGGAAACTGAAGCTTTCTTT.

The rearrangement uses TRBV5-6 and TRBJ1-2, with 9 nucleotides matching TRBD1. V dropped 1 base and J dropped 6; count of bases not matched to a gene: 7. The CDR3 has 15 residues. Germline V gives CDR1 SGHDT, CDR2 YYEEEE. The CDR3 here is CASSLRQGVINGYTF. CDR3 in DNA: TGTGCCAGCAGCTTGAGACAGGGGGTGATAAATGGCTACACCTTC.

The V and J genes are TRBV2 and TRBJ2-5; D is possibly TRBD2 (5 bases). This CDR3 is 12 amino acids long. Trimming removed 7 bases at V and 4 bases at J, with 10 bases between. Germline CDR1 is SNHLY and CDR2 is FYNNEI. The CDR3: CASNVATETQYF. CDR3 DNA: TGTGCCAGCAACGTAGCGACAGAGACCCAGTACTTC.

This clone was observed a single time. In nucleotides, the CDR3 is TGTGCCAGCAGTGACCTACAGTTAGGTGAAGCTTTCTTT. This codes for CASSDLQLGEAFF. J is TRBJ1-1 and V is TRBV2; D call uncertain. Per germline, CDR1 SNHLY and CDR2 FYNNEI. The CDR3 is 13 residues long. The ends were cut back, 3 bases at V and 7 bases at J, with 12 bases in the middle.

This clone has just one count. The CDR3 sequence: CASSYRRGGSYNEQFF. The DNA for the CDR3 is TGTGCCAGCAGTTACCGGCGGGGGGGATCCTACAATGAGCAGTTCTTC. This rearrangement joins TRBV6-6 to TRBJ2-1; TRBD2 agrees at 9 bases. V lost 2 bases, J lost 1 base, and 3 bases stayed unmatched. Germline V CDR1 and CDR2: MNHNY, SVGAGI (reference sequence). The CDR3 spans 16 residues.

There are a few counts of this clone. The chain carries TRBV5-1 and TRBJ2-7, with 8 nucleotides matching TRBD2. The CDR3 length is 12 residues. Germline CDR1 reads SGHRS; CDR2 reads YFSETQ. V lost 4 bases and J lost 4; bases outside the gene matches: 1. DNA of the CDR3: TGCGCCAGCAGCCCGGGAGGGTACGAGCAGTACTTC. It translates to CASSPGGYEQYF.

This chain links TRBV14 with TRBJ2-2, with TRBD1 matching 9 bases. The CDR3 spans 18 residues. CDR1 SGHDN and CDR2 FVKESK come from the germline V gene. V trimming: 1 base; J trimming: 6 bases; junction bases outside the gene matches: 12. The CDR3 bases are TGTGCCAGCAGCCAAGGAGGCCGACAGGGGGTGAGGGCCGGGGAGCTGTTTTTT. It encodes CASSQGGRQGVRAGELFF. The variable domain in full, completed from reference TRBV14 and TRBJ2-2, reads EAGVTQFPSHSVIEKGQTVTLRCDPISGHDNLYWYRRVMGKEIKFLLHFVKESKQDESGMPNNRFLAERTGGTYSTLKVQPAELEDSGVYFCASSQGGRQGVRAGELFFGEGSRLTVL.

The chain is built from TRBV2 and TRBJ2-7; D possibly corresponds to TRBD1 (8 bases). The CDR3 sequence is 12 residues long. V dropped 5 bases and J dropped 12 bases, with 17 bases sitting between them. The germline gives CDR1 SNHLY, CDR2 FYNNEI. The CDR3 DNA is TGTGCCAGCAGTCTGGGGGGGGACAGGCGGTACTTC. This sequence encodes CASSLGGDRRYF.

V usage is TRBV19 and J usage is TRBJ1-1; 7 bases agree with TRBD1. V gave up 7 bases and J gave up 4 bases; unmatched junction bases: 12. The CDR3 is 15 residues long. In germline, CDR1 is LNHDA, CDR2 SQIVND (reference sequence). The CDR3 region is CASTPTGTGSTEAFF. The DNA for the CDR3 is TGTGCCAGTACGCCGACAGGGACGGGGAGCACTGAAGCTTTCTTT.